The rows below give T cell receptor beta chains drawn from one sample of a study of cytomegalovirus exposure and HLA in healthy donors. The repertoire was sequenced with immunoSEQ multiplex PCR; TCRdb's copy has only in-frame clones and lacks some. The sample records roughly 150,000 clones, approximately 78% being singletons. The sequencing input was PBMCs. These receptors were taken from a male donor in good health and CMV-seronegative. The CDR3 runs from the conserved cysteine through the conserved F or W. A D gene is named only where the DNA matches it firmly. Expanded clones get a size class; other rows say once, few or many, or leave the size out.

once	TRBV19	TRBD1	TRBJ1-2	CAISDRGHGYTF	TGTGCCATTTCGGACAGGGGACATGGCTACACCTTC
.	TRBV6-1	TRBD2	TRBJ2-1	CASSERTSGGYEQFF	TGTGCCAGCAGTGAGAGGACTAGCGGGGGGTATGAGCAGTTCTTC
.	TRBV7-3	.	TRBJ2-1	CASSPPERSNEQFF	TGTGCCAGCAGCCCCCCCGAGCGGAGCAATGAGCAGTTCTTC
.	TRBV19	.	TRBJ2-7	CASSIGPGSDEQYF	TGTGCCAGTAGTATAGGCCCAGGGTCAGACGAGCAGTACTTC
.	TRBV18	.	TRBJ1-1	CASLGGRNTEAFF	TGTGCCAGCCTAGGGGGAAGGAACACTGAAGCTTTCTTT
.	TRBV27	.	TRBJ2-7	CASSLFSGSIHEQYF	TGTGCCAGCAGTTTATTTTCAGGGTCCATCCACGAGCAGTACTTC
.	TRBV6-6	TRBD1	TRBJ1-3	CASRDSNSGNTIYF	TGTGCCAGTAGGGACAGCAACTCTGGAAACACCATATATTTT
.	TRBV6-1	TRBD1	TRBJ2-1	CASSAGTAYNEQFF	TGTGCCAGCAGTGCGGGGACAGCATACAATGAGCAGTTCTTC
.	TRBV6-1	.	TRBJ2-5	CASTWTNSETQYF	TGTGCCAGCACCTGGACTAACTCAGAGACCCAGTACTTC
.	TRBV7-8	TRBD1	TRBJ1-3	CASSLAGGPGGNTIYF	TGTGCCAGCAGCTTAGCAGGGGGCCCGGGTGGAAACACCATATATTTT
.	TRBV7-2	.	TRBJ2-5	CATMEGETQYF	TGTGCCACCATGGAGGGGGAGACCCAGTACTTC
.	TRBV6-6	.	TRBJ2-7	CASSYGTSYEQYF	TGTGCCAGCAGTTACGGGACAAGTTACGAGCAGTACTTC
.	TRBV7-7	.	TRBJ2-7	CASSLAEGAYEQYF	TGTGCTAGCAGCTTAGCCGAGGGTGCCTACGAGCAGTACTTC
.	TRBV29-1	.	TRBJ2-3	CSVRSEAGRTDTQYF	TGCAGCGTTAGGTCTGAGGCGGGTCGCACAGATACGCAGTATTTT
.	TRBV5-1	.	TRBJ2-1	CASSLEGDSYNEQFF	TGCGCCAGCAGCTTGGAGGGGGACTCCTACAATGAGCAGTTCTTC
.	TRBV7-2	.	TRBJ2-5	CASSLGGASETQYF	TGTGCCAGCAGCTTAGGGGGAGCGAGCGAGACCCAGTACTTC
.	TRBV7-9	.	TRBJ2-3	CSSSSERYF	TGTTCCAGCAGCTCGGAGCGGTATTTT
once	TRBV7-9	TRBD1	TRBJ1-4	CASSYGGDRGRGKLFF	TGTGCCAGCAGCTACGGTGGGGACAGGGGTCGGGGAAAACTGTTTTTT
once	TRBV7-9	TRBD2	TRBJ2-1	CASSRTSGSVHEQFF	TGTGCCAGCAGCAGGACTAGCGGGAGTGTCCATGAGCAGTTCTTC
.	TRBV5-1	TRBD2	TRBJ2-7	CASSLEGGAVSREQYF	TGCGCCAGCAGCTTGGAGGGAGGGGCAGTTTCGCGAGAGCAGTACTTC
.	TRBV28	.	TRBJ1-1	CASSSQVPEAFF	TGTGCCAGCAGTTCCCAGGTCCCTGAAGCTTTCTTT
.	TRBV5-8	TRBD1	TRBJ1-1	CASSRTGVYTEAFF	TGTGCCAGCAGCAGGACAGGGGTCTACACTGAAGCTTTCTTT
.	TRBV19	TRBD1	TRBJ1-4	CASSWTGGSSTNEKLFF	TGTGCCAGTAGTTGGACAGGGGGCTCCTCAACTAATGAAAAACTGTTTTTT
.	TRBV28	.	TRBJ1-1	CASGRGMGGSTEAFF	TGTGCCAGCGGGAGGGGAATGGGGGGATCCACTGAAGCTTTCTTT
few	TRBV7-9	TRBD1	TRBJ2-7	CASSLETGERYEQYF	TGTGCCAGCAGCTTAGAGACAGGGGAGAGGTACGAGCAGTACTTC
few	TRBV4-3	.	TRBJ1-2	CASSQGFGRGLLYGYTF	TGCGCCAGCAGCCAAGGGTTCGGCAGGGGCCTCTTATATGGCTACACCTTC
.	TRBV6-5	TRBD1	TRBJ1-2	CASRRWTGGDGYTF	TGTGCCAGCAGACGATGGACAGGGGGCGATGGCTACACCTTC
.	TRBV5-1	TRBD2	TRBJ2-7	CASSPTSGGPYEQYF	TGCGCCAGCAGCCCCACTAGCGGGGGTCCGTACGAGCAGTACTTC
.	TRBV6-6	.	TRBJ2-5	CASSYRETQYF	TGTGCCAGCAGTTACCGGGAGACCCAGTACTTC
.	TRBV4-1	TRBD1	TRBJ1-5	CASSHLTGNNQPQHF	TGCGCCAGCAGCCATCTGACAGGGAACAATCAGCCCCAGCATTTT
.	TRBV14	TRBD1	TRBJ2-5	CASSPRDRGRWETQYF	TGTGCCAGCAGCCCCCGGGACAGGGGGCGCTGGGAGACCCAGTACTTC
.	TRBV6-5	TRBD1	TRBJ2-4	CASSKTGERGIQYF	TGTGCCAGCAGCAAGACAGGGGAGAGGGGCATTCAGTACTTC
.	TRBV6-5	.	TRBJ1-4	CASRGEELFF	TGTGCCAGCAGGGGGGAGGAACTGTTTTTT
once	TRBV13	TRBD2	TRBJ2-5	CASSWGASGSQWETQYF	TGTGCCAGCAGCTGGGGGGCTAGCGGGAGCCAGTGGGAGACCCAGTACTTC
.	TRBV6-1	.	TRBJ2-5	CASSDPPRGQETQYF	TGTGCCAGCAGTGATCCCCCCAGGGGCCAAGAGACCCAGTACTTC
.	TRBV6-5	TRBD1	TRBJ1-1	CASSTRDRGSSEAFF	TGTGCCAGCAGTACCCGGGACAGGGGAAGTTCTGAAGCTTTCTTT
.	TRBV5-1	TRBD1	TRBJ2-7	CASSLALGQALLTYEQYF	TGCGCCAGCAGCTTGGCCCTGGGACAGGCCCTCCTAACCTACGAGCAGTACTTC